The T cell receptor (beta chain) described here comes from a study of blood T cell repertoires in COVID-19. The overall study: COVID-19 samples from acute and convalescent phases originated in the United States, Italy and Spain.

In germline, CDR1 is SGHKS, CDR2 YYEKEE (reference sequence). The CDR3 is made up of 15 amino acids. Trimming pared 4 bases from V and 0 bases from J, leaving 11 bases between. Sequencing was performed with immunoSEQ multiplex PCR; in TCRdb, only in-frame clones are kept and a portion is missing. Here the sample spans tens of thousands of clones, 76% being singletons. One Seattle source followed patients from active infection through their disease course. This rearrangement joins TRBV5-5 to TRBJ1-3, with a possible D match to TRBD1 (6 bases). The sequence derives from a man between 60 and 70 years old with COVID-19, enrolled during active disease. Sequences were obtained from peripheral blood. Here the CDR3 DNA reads TGTGCCAGCAGCCTGCGACAGGACTCTGGAAACACCATATATTTT. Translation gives CASSLRQDSGNTIYF.